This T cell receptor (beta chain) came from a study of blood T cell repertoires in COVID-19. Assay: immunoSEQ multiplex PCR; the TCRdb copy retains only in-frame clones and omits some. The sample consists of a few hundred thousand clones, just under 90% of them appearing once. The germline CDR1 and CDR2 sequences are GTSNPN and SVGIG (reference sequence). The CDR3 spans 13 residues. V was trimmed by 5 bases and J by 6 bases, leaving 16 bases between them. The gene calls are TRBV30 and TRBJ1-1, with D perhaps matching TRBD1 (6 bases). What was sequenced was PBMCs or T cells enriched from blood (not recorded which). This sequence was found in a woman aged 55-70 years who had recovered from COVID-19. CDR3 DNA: TGTGCCTGGTGGTTAGGGGGAAAGGCTGAAGCTTTCTTT. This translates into CAWWLGGKAEAFF.